The present T cell receptor (beta chain) was sequenced within a study of T cell responses to AZD1222 COVID-19 vaccine. Notes on the study in general: Repertoires were collected only later (after the peak T cell response had occurred).

Germline CDR1 SEHNR, CDR2 FQNEAQ (reference sequence). The V end lost 1 base, the J end lost 7 bases, and 14 bases lay between the germline ends. CDR3 length equals 15 residues. Clones were read by immunoSEQ multiplex PCR, and TCRdb kept only the in-frame ones, dropping some. The sample includes approximately 200,000 clones, about 87% of them seen just once. Regarding this clone: Its matching antigen is unknown.

This clonotype was sampled from an adult in good health. The specimen was peripheral blood, collected on day 0 of MenACWY control vaccination. V is TRBV7-9 and J is TRBJ2-1; D perhaps matches TRBD2 (7 bases). CDR3 nucleotide sequence: TGTGCCAGCAGCTTAGGGGGGGCTAGCGGAAATGAGCAGTTCTTC. It specifies CASSLGGASGNEQFF.